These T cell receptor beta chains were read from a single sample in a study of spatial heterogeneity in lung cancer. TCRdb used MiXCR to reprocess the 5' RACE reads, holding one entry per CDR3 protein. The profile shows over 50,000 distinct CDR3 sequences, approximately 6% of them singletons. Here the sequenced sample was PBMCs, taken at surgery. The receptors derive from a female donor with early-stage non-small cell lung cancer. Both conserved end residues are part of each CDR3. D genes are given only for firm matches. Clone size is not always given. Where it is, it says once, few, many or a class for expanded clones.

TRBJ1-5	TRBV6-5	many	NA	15	CASARVGRSNQPQHF	TGTGCCAGCGCCCGGGTCGGCAGATCGAATCAGCCCCAGCATTTT
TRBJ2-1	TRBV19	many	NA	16	CASKLGSARSYNEQFF	TGTGCCAGTAAATTAGGGTCGGCCCGCTCCTACAATGAGCAGTTCTTC
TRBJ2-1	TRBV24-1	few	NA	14	CATSASGSDNEQFF	TGTGCCACAAGTGCATCTGGGAGCGACAATGAGCAGTTCTTC
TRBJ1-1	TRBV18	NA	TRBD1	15	CASSPRTGRDTEAFF	TGTGCCAGCTCACCAAGGACAGGGAGGGACACTGAAGCTTTCTTT
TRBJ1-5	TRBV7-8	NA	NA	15	CASSPISGFNQPQHF	TGTGCCAGCAGCCCGATATCAGGGTTCAATCAGCCCCAGCATTTT
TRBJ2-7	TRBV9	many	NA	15	CASSVGSRDRDEQYF	TGTGCCAGCAGCGTGGGGTCCAGGGATCGGGACGAGCAGTACTTC
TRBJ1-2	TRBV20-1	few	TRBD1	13	CSATGTAEDGYTF	TGCAGTGCTACCGGGACAGCTGAAGATGGCTACACCTTC
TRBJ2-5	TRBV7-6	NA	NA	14	CASSPDGLSGTQYF	TGTGCCAGCAGCCCGGACGGATTAAGCGGGACCCAGTACTTC
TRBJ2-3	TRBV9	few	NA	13	CASSVVWVDTQYF	TGTGCCAGCAGCGTAGTATGGGTCGATACGCAGTATTTT
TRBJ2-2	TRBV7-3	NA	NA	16	CASSPRGPTNTGELFF	TGTGCCAGCAGCCCCCGGGGACCTACGAACACCGGGGAGCTGTTTTTT